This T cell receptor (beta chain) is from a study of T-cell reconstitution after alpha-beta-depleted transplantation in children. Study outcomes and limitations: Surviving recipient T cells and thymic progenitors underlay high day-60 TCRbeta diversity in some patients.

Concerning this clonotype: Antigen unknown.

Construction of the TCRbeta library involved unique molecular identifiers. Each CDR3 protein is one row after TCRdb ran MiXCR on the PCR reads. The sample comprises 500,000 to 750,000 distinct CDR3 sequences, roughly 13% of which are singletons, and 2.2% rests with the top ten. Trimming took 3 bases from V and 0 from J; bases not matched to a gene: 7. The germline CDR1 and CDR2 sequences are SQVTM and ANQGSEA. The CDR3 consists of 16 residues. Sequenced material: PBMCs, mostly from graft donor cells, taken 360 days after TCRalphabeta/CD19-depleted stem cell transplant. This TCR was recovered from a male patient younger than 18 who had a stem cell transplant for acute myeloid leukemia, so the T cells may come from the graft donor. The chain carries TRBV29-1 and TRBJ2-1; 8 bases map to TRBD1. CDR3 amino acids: CSVDPPGQASYNEQFF. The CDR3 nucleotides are TGCAGCGTTGACCCACCGGGACAGGCCTCCTACAATGAGCAGTTCTTC.